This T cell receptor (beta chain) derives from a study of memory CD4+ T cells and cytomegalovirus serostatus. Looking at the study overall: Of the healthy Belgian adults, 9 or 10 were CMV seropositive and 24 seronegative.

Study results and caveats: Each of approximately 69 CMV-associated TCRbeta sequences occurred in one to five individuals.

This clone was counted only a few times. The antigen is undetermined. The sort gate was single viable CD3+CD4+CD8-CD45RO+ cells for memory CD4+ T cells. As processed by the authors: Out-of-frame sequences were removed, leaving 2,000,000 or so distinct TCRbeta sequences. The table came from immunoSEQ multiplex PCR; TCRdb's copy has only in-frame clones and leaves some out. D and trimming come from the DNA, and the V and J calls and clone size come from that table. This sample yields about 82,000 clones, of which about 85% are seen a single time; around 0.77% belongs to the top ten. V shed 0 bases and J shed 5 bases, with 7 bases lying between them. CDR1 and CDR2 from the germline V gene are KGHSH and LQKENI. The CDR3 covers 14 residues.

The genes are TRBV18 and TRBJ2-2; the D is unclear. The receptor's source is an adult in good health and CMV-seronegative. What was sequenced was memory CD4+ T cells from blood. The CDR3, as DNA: TGTGCCAGCTCACCACCGGTGGATACCGGGGAGCTGTTTTTT. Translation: CASSPPVDTGELFF.